What follows are 22 T cell receptor beta chains derived from one specimen sequenced in a study of CDR3 diversity in severe acne. TCRdb reanalysed the PCR reads using MiXCR and keeps one entry per CDR3 protein. The data show tens of thousands of distinct CDR3 sequences, with under 65% seen just once and 14% held by the top ten. Material for sequencing was blood. These receptors all stem from a male donor in good health, without acne.

The chain links TRBV29-1 to TRBJ1-2, with D hard to call. This CDR3 has 14 amino acids. Trimming took 6 bases from V and 2 from J, leaving 16 bases between them. The germline V gene has CDR1 SQVTM and CDR2 ANQGSEA. The CDR3 reads CSVIRTITNYGYTF. The CDR3, as DNA: TGCAGCGTCATAAGAACAATTACCAACTATGGCTACACCTTC. Full variable domain (outside the CDR3, taken from reference TRBV29-1 and TRBJ1-2): SAVISQKPSRDICQRGTSLTIQCQVDSQVTMMFWYRQQPGQSLTLIATANQGSEATYESGFVIDKFPISRPNLTFSTLTVSNMSPEDSSIYLCSVIRTITNYGYTFGSGTRLTVV.

This chain connects TRBV24-1 to TRBJ1-1; a possible D gene is TRBD1 (5 bases). CDR3 size: 14 residues. Germline V gives CDR1 KGHDR, CDR2 SFDVKD. V was cut by 2 bases and J by 1 base, with 7 bases left in between. In DNA, the CDR3 is TGTGCCACCAGTGATTCCCAGGGGAACACTGAAGCTTTCTTT. Protein sequence: CATSDSQGNTEAFF.

The chain has TRBV20-1 and TRBJ1-1, with D maybe TRBD1 (5 bases). This CDR3 contains 14 residues. Germline CDR1 is DFQATT and CDR2 is SNEGSKA (reference sequence). With 3 bases removed from V and 3 bases from J, the gap between germline ends came to 14 bases. DNA of the CDR3: TGCAGTGCTAGCTTAACGACGGGGCACACTGAAGCTTTCTTT. Translating gives CSASLTTGHTEAFF.

This chain's CDR3 is CASSVSSSQRTDTQYF. CDR3 sequence (DNA): TGTGCCAGCAGCGTTTCGAGCTCGCAACGCACAGATACGCAGTATTTT. The chain combines TRBV9 with TRBJ2-3, with D unresolved. Trimming took off 2 bases at V and 1 base at J, with 14 bases between the two ends. The CDR3 totals 16 residues. Germline V gene lookup returns CDR1 SGDLS and CDR2 YYNGEE. The variable domain in full, with the rest retrieved from reference TRBV9 and TRBJ2-3, is DSGVTQTPKHLITATGQRVTLRCSPRSGDLSVYWYQQSLDQGLQFLIQYYNGEERAKGNILERFSAQQFPDLHSELNLSSLELGDSALYFCASSVSSSQRTDTQYFGPGTRLTVL.

This clonotype was observed a single time. The chain links TRBV20-1 to TRBJ2-1; 11 bases align to TRBD2. This CDR3 region has 15 residues. CDR1 and CDR2 (germline): DFQATT, SNEGSKA (reference sequence). Trimming removed 0 bases from V and 5 bases from J; junction bases left unmatched: 3. The CDR3 nucleotides are TGCAGTGCTAGAGACCCTAGCGGGGGGAACAATGAGCAGTTCTTC. Encoded protein: CSARDPSGGNNEQFF.

This clonotype occurred a few times. The J gene is TRBJ1-5, the V gene TRBV24-1; D possibly corresponds to TRBD1 (5 bases). The CDR3 extends over 13 amino acids. Germline lookup yields CDR1 KGHDR and CDR2 SFDVKD. Trimming stripped 6 bases from V and 5 bases from J, with 10 bases between. The chain's CDR3 is CATSRRGDQPQHF. The CDR3 bases are TGTGCCACCAGTCGTCGGGGGGATCAGCCCCAGCATTTT.

The V and J genes are TRBV7-6 and TRBJ2-7; TRBD2 might be the D (5 bases). V was clipped by 5 bases and J by 0 bases, with 14 bases between them. Germline V gene lookup returns CDR1 SGHVS and CDR2 FNYEAQ. This CDR3 region has 15 residues. The CDR3 spells CASSRTSGNSYEQYF. CDR3 nucleotides: TGTGCCAGCAGCAGGACCAGCGGAAACTCCTACGAGCAGTACTTC. The entire variable domain, with the rest obtained from reference TRBV7-6 and TRBJ2-7, is as follows: GAGVSQSPRYKVTKRGQDVALRCDPISGHVSLYWYRQALGQGPEFLTYFNYEAQQDKSGLPNDRFSAERPEGSISTLTIQRTEQRDSAMYRCASSRTSGNSYEQYFGPGTRLTVT.

The J gene is TRBJ2-7, the V gene TRBV5-1; D tentatively fits TRBD1 or TRBD2 (5 bases each). Germline CDR1 SGHRS, CDR2 YFSETQ. CDR3 length equals 14 residues. Trimming removed 2 bases at V and 3 bases at J, with 12 bases between. The CDR3 DNA is TGCGCCAGCAGCTTAGGGACGGCGGTCTACGAGCAGTACTTC. Translation gives CASSLGTAVYEQYF.

The V gene is TRBV7-9, the J gene TRBJ2-7; the match to TRBD2 covers 12 bases. Germline values: CDR1 SEHNR, CDR2 FQNEAQ (reference sequence). The CDR3 extends over 14 amino acids. Germline trimming cut 5 bases from V and 5 bases from J; bases unmatched to any gene: 4. CDR3 protein: CASSQRLAGDEQYF. The CDR3 coding sequence is TGTGCCAGCAGCCAAAGACTAGCGGGAGACGAGCAGTACTTC.

Many counts were recorded for this clonotype. CDR3 sequence reads: CASLSLGTEAFF. DNA for the CDR3: TGTGCCAGCCTTTCTCTCGGCACTGAAGCTTTCTTT. The chain recombines TRBV19 with TRBJ1-1; D uncertain. The CDR3 extends over 12 amino acids. Per the germline V gene, CDR1 is LNHDA and CDR2 is SQIVND (reference sequence). Trimming stripped 9 bases from V and 4 bases from J, with 12 bases between.

The table lists this clonotype with a count of one. The gene calls are TRBV5-5 and TRBJ1-1; 12 bases line up with TRBD1. The CDR3 length is 17 residues. V trimming: 1 base; J trimming: 4 bases; junction bases outside the gene matches: 8. Germline V CDR1 and CDR2: SGHKS, YYEKEE (reference sequence). CDR3 sequence: CASSLKAGTGGFTEAFF. In DNA, the CDR3 is TGTGCCAGCAGCTTGAAAGCGGGGACAGGGGGCTTCACTGAAGCTTTCTTT.

In the case of this clonotype: Germline and junction disagree at one end, which may indicate a read error. This chain joins TRBV28 and TRBJ1-1; D possibly corresponds to TRBD1 (6 bases). Per germline, CDR1 MDHEN and CDR2 SYDVKM. The CDR3 has 17 amino acids. CDR3: CASSHGRGPKRNTEALF. CDR3 coding DNA: TGTGCCAGCAGCCATGGCAGGGGCCCCAAGCGGAACACTGAAGCTCTCTTT.

The gene calls are TRBV10-3 and TRBJ1-1; D remains ambiguous. V was cut by 2 bases and J by 2 bases, with 9 bases left in between. Germline V gene sequence: CDR1 ENHRY, CDR2 SYGVKD. CDR3 length: 14 amino acids. The CDR3 DNA sequence: TGTGCCATCAGTGAGATAGTCACAAACACTGAAGCTTTCTTT. Translating it yields CAISEIVTNTEAFF.

J is TRBJ1-3 and V is TRBV11-2, with 7 bases matching TRBD1. CDR3 length: 17 residues. Unmatched junction bases numbered 8, after V lost 1 base and J lost 2 bases. Germline CDR1 reads SGHAT; CDR2 reads FQNNGV. CDR3 protein: CASSLVYGGTAGNTIYF. The CDR3 DNA reads TGTGCCAGCAGCTTAGTCTATGGGGGGACAGCTGGAAACACCATATATTTT.

This clonotype was recorded once. The J gene is TRBJ2-7, the V gene TRBV7-9; 14 bases are shared with TRBD2. The CDR3 contains 16 residues. The germline gives CDR1 SEHNR, CDR2 FQNEAQ (reference sequence). V lost 5 bases to trimming and J lost 0 bases; unmatched junction nucleotides: 3. Written as DNA, the CDR3 is TGTGCCAGCAGCCCGGGGACTAGCGGGAGCTCCTACGAGCAGTACTTC. Encoded protein: CASSPGTSGSSYEQYF.

This clonotype was detected only a few times. The CDR3 DNA is TGTGCCACCAGTGAGACAGAAATTCAGCCCCAGCATTTT. Translating gives CATSETEIQPQHF. The genes are TRBV24-1 and TRBJ1-5, with D perhaps matching TRBD1 (5 bases). The CDR3 covers 13 residues. V dropped 4 bases and J dropped 6 bases, with 9 bases sitting between them. Germline CDR1 is KGHDR and CDR2 is SFDVKD.

The chain employs TRBV20-1 and TRBJ2-7; 12 bases fit TRBD2. The trim removed 0 bases at V and 10 bases at J, leaving 4 bases unmatched. This CDR3 contains 13 residues. CDR1 and CDR2 (germline): DFQATT, SNEGSKA (reference sequence). The CDR3 DNA reads TGCAGTGCTAGAGATCCACTAGCGGGAGGACAGTACTTC. Its protein product is CSARDPLAGGQYF.

The rearrangement links TRBV24-1 to TRBJ1-2; TRBD1 matches at 7 bases. From germline, CDR1 is KGHDR and CDR2 SFDVKD. CDR3 length equals 15 residues. V gave up 4 bases and J gave up 1 base; unmatched junction bases: 5. CDR3 residues: CATSDTGADNYGYTF. DNA of the CDR3: TGTGCCACCAGTGACACAGGGGCGGATAACTATGGCTACACCTTC.

The V call is TRBV7-9, the J call TRBJ1-4, with a weak D call TRBD1 (5 bases). Trimming cost V 5 bases and J 0 bases, with 13 bases left between them. Germline values: CDR1 SEHNR, CDR2 FQNEAQ (reference sequence). This CDR3 has 16 amino acids. The CDR3 bases are TGTGCCAGCAGCGCCGCCGGGACGACAACTAATGAAAAACTGTTTTTT. It encodes CASSAAGTTTNEKLFF.

The sample holds a few counts of this clonotype. The chain has TRBV4-2 and TRBJ1-1; D unclear. V lost 0 bases and J 0 bases, leaving 5 bases between the germline ends. Germline V gives CDR1 LGHNA, CDR2 YNFKEQ. CDR3 length: 14 residues. The CDR3 DNA sequence: TGTGCCAGCAGCCAAGATCTCCTGAACACTGAAGCTTTCTTT. It specifies CASSQDLLNTEAFF.

This clonotype was detected only a few times. This chain connects TRBV5-1 to TRBJ1-2; the match to TRBD1 covers 7 bases. J was trimmed by 2 bases and V by 4 bases; bases with no gene match: 11. Germline V gives CDR1 SGHRS, CDR2 YFSETQ. This CDR3 contains 16 residues. CDR3 DNA: TGCGCCAGCAGCCTCCGAGGACAGGAATACAACTATGGCTACACCTTC. As protein: CASSLRGQEYNYGYTF.

The rearrangement uses TRBV13 and TRBJ2-3, with 15 bases lining up with TRBD2. Unmatched junction bases numbered 8, after V lost 4 bases and J lost 6 bases. This CDR3 contains 17 residues. CDR1 is PRHDT, CDR2 FYEKMQ, per germline (reference sequence). The CDR3 reads CASSSRTSGGATDTQYF. The CDR3 DNA follows: TGTGCCAGCAGCTCCCGGACTAGCGGGGGGGCCACGGATACGCAGTATTTT.